The 9 T cell receptor beta chains listed next were all sequenced from one sample in a study of blood T cell repertoires in COVID-19. Sequenced by immunoSEQ multiplex PCR; TCRdb stores in-frame clones only, minus some. The repertoire has roughly 150,000 clones, around 86% of them found once; the top ten carry under 15%. The sample consisted of peripheral blood. Receptor source: an older man who had recovered from COVID-19.

The V call is TRBV27, the J call TRBJ1-5, with 7 nucleotides matching TRBD1. Germline CDR1 is MNHEY and CDR2 is SMNVEV (reference sequence). Unmatched junction bases numbered 7, after V lost 3 bases and J lost 5 bases. CDR3 length equals 15 residues. The CDR3: CASSLSTGSYQPQHF. In DNA, the CDR3 is TGTGCCAGCAGTTTGTCGACAGGGAGCTATCAGCCCCAGCATTTT.

The chain couples TRBV25-1 to TRBJ2-3; the D is unclear. V gave up 5 bases and J gave up 2 bases, with 14 bases separating them. CDR1 and CDR2 from the germline V gene are MGHDK and SYGVNS. The CDR3 consists of 15 residues. This CDR3 is CASSFRGSNTDTQYF. In DNA, the CDR3 is TGTGCCAGCAGTTTCCGCGGATCCAACACAGATACGCAGTATTTT.

V usage is TRBV6-2 or TRBV6-3 and J usage is TRBJ2-6; a weak D match, TRBD1 (6 bases). The V gene's germline CDR1 is MNHEY and CDR2 SVGEGT. The germline V and J ends were trimmed by 4 bases and 1 base, with 11 bases remaining between them. The CDR3 spans 16 residues. The CDR3 loop is CASSFRTGSGANVLTF. In nucleotides, the CDR3 is TGTGCCAGCAGTTTTAGAACAGGGTCTGGGGCCAACGTCCTGACTTTC.

V gene TRBV19 combines with J gene TRBJ1-5, with a possible D match to TRBD1 (6 bases). V was pared by 5 bases and J by 0 bases, with 14 bases between. Germline V CDR1 and CDR2: LNHDA, SQIVND (reference sequence). CDR3 length equals 16 residues. The CDR3 sequence: CASSFQTGNSNQPQHF. The CDR3 bases are TGTGCCAGTAGTTTCCAGACAGGCAATAGCAATCAGCCCCAGCATTTT.

The V call is TRBV11-2, the J call TRBJ1-1, with 8 bases matching TRBD1. CDR3 length: 18 amino acids. Germline V lookup: CDR1 SGHAT, CDR2 FQNNGV. Trimming removed 2 bases from V and 0 bases from J; junction bases left unmatched: 11. The DNA for the CDR3 is TGTGCCAGCAGCTTAATTGGGGGGACAGGCCTACTGAACACTGAAGCTTTCTTT. Translation gives CASSLIGGTGLLNTEAFF.

This clone came up once. The V gene is TRBV5-6, the J gene TRBJ2-5; 8 bases fit TRBD2. V gave up 0 bases and J gave up 5 bases; unmatched junction bases: 6. In germline, CDR1 is SGHDT, CDR2 YYEEEE. CDR3 length: 15 amino acids. The CDR3 region has the DNA TGTGCCAGCAGCTTGGCGGCTAGCGGGTGGGAGACCCAGTACTTC. Protein product: CASSLAASGWETQYF.

This sequence joins TRBV28 and TRBJ1-1; weak D call: TRBD1 (6 bases). The germline V gene encodes CDR1 MDHEN and CDR2 SYDVKM. V was cut by 5 bases and J by 2 bases, with 12 bases left in between. The CDR3 totals 14 residues. CDR3 in amino acids: CASSGQIFNTEAFF. DNA of the CDR3: TGTGCCAGCAGTGGACAGATCTTTAACACTGAAGCTTTCTTT.

The J gene is TRBJ1-1, the V gene TRBV2; maybe TRBD1 (5 bases). Trimming left V 4 bases short and J 5 bases short, with 8 bases between. The CDR3 spans 12 residues. Germline lookup yields CDR1 SNHLY and CDR2 FYNNEI. CDR3 bases: TGTGCCAGCAGTGGGGGGGAGACTGAAGCTTTCTTT. Amino acid sequence: CASSGGETEAFF.

This rearrangement joins TRBV6-6 to TRBJ2-2, with 11 nucleotides matching TRBD2. V lost 6 bases, J lost 5 bases, and 5 bases stayed unmatched. The CDR3 sequence is 15 residues long. Germline V gene sequence: CDR1 MNHNY, CDR2 SVGAGI (reference sequence). The CDR3 DNA follows: TGTGCCAGCAGCTATAGCGGGGGGGAGACCGGGGAGCTGTTTTTT. Its translation: CASSYSGGETGELFF.